Listed here are 18 T cell receptor beta chains from one sample, sequenced in a study of T cells in narcolepsy. Using immunoSEQ multiplex PCR, the repertoire was profiled, and TCRdb retains in-frame clones only, with some absent. Altogether 25,000 or so clones are present, approximately 78% being singletons, with the ten largest covering 3.4%. Sequencing was done on a sample of CD45RA- memory CD4+ T cells from PBMCs. The receptors were sampled from a human donor with narcolepsy.

The genes are TRBV25-1 and TRBJ2-3; maybe TRBD2 (6 bases). Trimming cost V 7 bases and J 2 bases, with 13 bases left between them. From germline, CDR1 is MGHDK and CDR2 SYGVNS. CDR3 size: 14 residues. The CDR3 here is CASTPRGFTDTQYF. The CDR3 DNA follows: TGTGCCAGCACACCGCGGGGATTCACAGATACGCAGTATTTT.

V and J are TRBV5-1 and TRBJ2-7; 9 nucleotides align to TRBD2. V lost 4 bases and J lost 1; bases outside the gene matches: 9. This CDR3 has 16 amino acids. The germline gives CDR1 SGHRS, CDR2 YFSETQ. The DNA of the CDR3 is TGCGCCAGCAGCGCCTCAGCGGGGGGTAGGTCCTACGAGCAGTACTTC. Translation: CASSASAGGRSYEQYF.

This clone was counted between two and nine times. The rearrangement uses TRBV29-1 and TRBJ1-1; unclear D gene. V dropped 2 bases and J dropped 1 base, with 8 bases sitting between them. This CDR3 region has 13 residues. Germline lookup yields CDR1 SQVTM and CDR2 ANQGSEA. CDR3 loop: CSVERGWNTEAFF. The CDR3, as DNA: TGCAGCGTTGAAAGAGGGTGGAACACTGAAGCTTTCTTT.

This clone is a singleton in its sample. V and J are TRBV4-2 and TRBJ2-1, with D possibly being TRBD1 (5 bases). Trimming took off 3 bases at V and 6 bases at J, with 18 bases between the two ends. Germline loops: CDR1 LGHNA, CDR2 YNFKEQ. The CDR3 runs 16 residues. CDR3 nucleotides: TGTGCCAGCAGCCACCAGGGCGAGATTATACGCAATGAGCAGTTCTTC. Protein: CASSHQGEIIRNEQFF.

V gene TRBV7-8 combines with J gene TRBJ1-6; D is unclear. CDR3 length: 14 amino acids. The germline V and J ends were trimmed by 0 bases and 6 bases, with 6 bases remaining between them. CDR1 SGHVS and CDR2 FQNEAQ come from the germline V gene. CDR3 nucleotides: TGTGCCAGCAGCTTAGCGAGGACTAATTCACCCCTCCACTTT. Its protein is CASSLARTNSPLHF.

This clone has a handful of counts. The rearrangement links TRBV7-9 to TRBJ1-4, with D uncertain. Germline CDR1 reads SEHNR; CDR2 reads FQNEAQ (reference sequence). V lost 4 bases and J 14 bases, leaving 14 bases between the germline ends. The CDR3 is made up of 12 amino acids. CDR3 sequence reads: CASSSDLYVLFF. DNA of the CDR3: TGTGCCAGCAGCTCGGACCTATACGTCCTGTTTTTT.

The rearrangement uses TRBV12-5 and TRBJ2-1, with 14 bases that match TRBD2. Germline V gives CDR1 LGHNT, CDR2 FRNRAP. Losses at the gene ends were 2 bases for V and 6 bases for J; bases not matched to a gene: 12. This CDR3 is built from 19 residues. CDR3 protein: CASGLLGLAGGRGFNEQFF. CDR3 in DNA: TGTGCTAGTGGTTTGCTAGGACTAGCGGGGGGCCGGGGATTCAATGAGCAGTTCTTC.

The V gene is TRBV29-1, the J gene TRBJ2-7; 13 positions agree with TRBD2. V trimming: 6 bases; J trimming: 2 bases; junction bases outside the gene matches: 4. Germline assignment: CDR1 SQVTM and CDR2 ANQGSEA. This CDR3 has 14 amino acids. The CDR3 region is CSVAGTSGAYEQYF. The CDR3 region has the DNA TGCAGCGTGGCAGGGACTAGCGGGGCCTACGAGCAGTACTTC.

This clone was seen only once. The rearrangement uses TRBV5-6 and TRBJ2-5, with D perhaps matching TRBD1 (6 bases). The CDR3 has 14 residues. V was shortened by 0 bases and J by 4 bases, with 10 bases between the two germline ends. The germline gives CDR1 SGHDT, CDR2 YYEEEE. Here the CDR3 reads CASSLVGAGETQYF. The CDR3 nucleotides read TGTGCCAGCAGCTTGGTGGGGGCCGGAGAGACCCAGTACTTC. Looking up the rest from reference TRBV5-6 and TRBJ2-5 gives the full variable domain: DAGVTQSPTHLIKTRGQQVTLRCSPKSGHDTVSWYQQALGQGPQFIFQYYEEEERQRGNFPDRFSGHQFPNYSSELNVNALLLGDSALYLCASSLVGAGETQYFGPGTRLLVL.

This chain connects TRBV6-5 to TRBJ1-6; D unresolved. This CDR3 region has 13 residues. Germline values: CDR1 MNHEY, CDR2 SVGAGI. The germline V and J ends were trimmed by 5 bases and 7 bases, with 9 bases remaining between them. DNA for the CDR3: TGTGCCAGCAGTCGGGAGCGAAATTCACCCCTCCACTTT. It yields the protein CASSRERNSPLHF.

The rearrangement links TRBV4-2 to TRBJ1-2, with 10 bases fitting TRBD1. This CDR3 is 14 amino acids long. Germline V gene sequence: CDR1 LGHNA, CDR2 YNFKEQ. The trim removed 0 bases at V and 7 bases at J, leaving 2 bases unmatched. The CDR3 DNA follows: TGTGCCAGCAGCCAAGAGAGGGACAGGGGTGGCTACACCTTC. Translating it yields CASSQERDRGGYTF.

The V gene is TRBV11-2, the J gene TRBJ2-1; D perhaps matches TRBD2 (6 bases). CDR3 size: 15 residues. Trimming pared 4 bases from V and 3 bases from J, leaving 13 bases between. The germline CDR1 and CDR2 sequences are SGHAT and FQNNGV. CDR3 protein: CASSSSRDFYNEQFF. CDR3 nucleotides: TGTGCCAGCAGCTCTTCTAGGGACTTCTACAATGAGCAGTTCTTC.

This clone came up once. The genes are TRBV9 and TRBJ1-3; D perhaps matches TRBD1 (5 bases). V was trimmed by 4 bases and J by 0 bases, leaving 14 bases between them. Germline values: CDR1 SGDLS, CDR2 YYNGEE. This CDR3 contains 16 residues. CDR3 in DNA: TGTGCCAGCAGCACCCTGAAGGGGAGCTCTGGAAACACCATATATTTT. Translated, it gives CASSTLKGSSGNTIYF. The whole variable domain, filled in from reference TRBV9 and TRBJ1-3, reads DSGVTQTPKHLITATGQRVTLRCSPRSGDLSVYWYQQSLDQGLQFLIQYYNGEERAKGNILERFSAQQFPDLHSELNLSSLELGDSALYFCASSTLKGSSGNTIYFGEGSWLTVV.

The chain has TRBV7-9 and TRBJ2-7, with TRBD1 matching 8 bases. Trimming at V came to 5 bases and at J to 6 bases, leaving 6 bases not matched to a gene. CDR3 length: 13 amino acids. Germline CDR1 is SEHNR and CDR2 is FQNEAQ (reference sequence). CDR3: CASSIMTGVEQYF. CDR3 nucleotide sequence: TGTGCCAGCAGCATAATGACAGGGGTCGAGCAGTACTTC.

CDR3 sequence reads: CSVEGAGGREKLFF. The DNA of the CDR3 is TGCAGCGTTGAAGGCGCCGGGGGACGTGAAAAACTGTTTTTT. V usage is TRBV29-1 and J usage is TRBJ1-4; maybe TRBD1 (5 bases). With 1 base removed from V and 7 bases from J, the gap between germline ends came to 13 bases. The CDR3 has 14 residues. Germline V gene data show CDR1 as SQVTM and CDR2 as ANQGSEA.

The V gene is TRBV12-5, the J gene TRBJ1-2, with D perhaps TRBD1 (5 bases). V was pared by 7 bases and J by 2 bases, with 14 bases between. The CDR3 is 14 amino acids. From germline, CDR1 is LGHNT and CDR2 FRNRAP. The CDR3 here is CASAGVTANYGYTF. As DNA, the CDR3 is TGTGCTAGTGCGGGGGTGACGGCAAACTATGGCTACACCTTC.

V and J are TRBV5-1 and TRBJ1-3, with TRBD1 matching over 7 bases. After removal of 0 bases from V and 0 bases from J, the junction contained 9 bases not matched to a gene. Germline CDR1 is SGHRS and CDR2 is YFSETQ. CDR3 length equals 18 residues. As DNA, the CDR3 is TGCGCCAGCAGCTTGGACCGGGACAGCGCGTACTCTGGAAACACCATATATTTT. Protein: CASSLDRDSAYSGNTIYF.

In this sample, this clone turned up once. The V gene is TRBV9, the J gene TRBJ2-2; D may be TRBD1 (5 bases). Germline V lookup: CDR1 SGDLS, CDR2 YYNGEE. Trimming removed 1 base from V and 1 base from J, with 5 bases in between. CDR3 length: 14 residues. CDR3: CASSVQGNTGELFF. The CDR3 coding sequence is TGTGCCAGCAGCGTACAGGGGAACACCGGGGAGCTGTTTTTT. Filled out from reference TRBV9 and TRBJ2-2, the complete variable domain reads DSGVTQTPKHLITATGQRVTLRCSPRSGDLSVYWYQQSLDQGLQFLIQYYNGEERAKGNILERFSAQQFPDLHSELNLSSLELGDSALYFCASSVQGNTGELFFGEGSRLTVL.